Listed here is a single T cell receptor beta chain. J lost 0 bases, V lost 1 base, and 6 bases had no gene match. The CDR3 is made up of 17 amino acids. Germline V gene lookup returns CDR1 LGHDT and CDR2 YNNKEL (reference sequence). Each CDR3 protein is one row after TCRdb ran MiXCR on the RT-PCR reads. Found here are almost 700,000 distinct CDR3 sequences, 13% to 15% of them singletons; the top ten hold 3% to 4.5%. The genes are TRBV3-1 and TRBJ2-4; 7 bases map to TRBD1. The sequencing sample was made of memory CD4+ T cells from blood. The clonotype was recovered from a female donor in good health, serving as a healthy control. The CDR3 nucleotides are TGTGCCAGCAGCCAAGCAACAGGGGTACTAGCCAAAAACATTCAGTACTTC. Amino acid sequence: CASSQATGVLAKNIQYF.